This T cell receptor beta chain was recovered during a study of blood T cell repertoires in COVID-19 (TCRdb year 2020). Regarding the study in general: Samples from collaborators originated in the United States, Italy and Spain and spanned both the acute and convalescent phases of COVID-19. Nearly every sample came with metadata listing a de-identified subject ID, COVID-19 status, age in years and sex. The repertoires were made available in a free public database intended to serve as a resource for research on the immune response to SARS-CoV-2. Samples came from the ongoing ImmuneRACE study (first 160 participants) plus 1,254 subjects from 6 global collaborators. Where available, HLA class I and class II types were obtained from metadata supplied by the sample provider rather than from assay-based typing. Deeply sampled blood TCRbeta repertoires from subjects exposed to, actively infected with, or recovered from COVID-19 were included in the dataset. The material from the prospective study consisted of cDNA or gDNA derived from T cells, B-cell-depleted T cells, or PBMCs.

Collaborating institutions collected whole blood in K2EDTA tubes following their own protocols. For TCRbeta analysis, collaborators shipped samples in one of three forms: frozen whole blood, isolated PBMCs, or DNA extracted from either of those sample types. Note on this clone: The specificity of this receptor is unknown. The record has no base qualities; no much larger clone is one base away.

Broad study findings and their caveats: The quantity of clinical and demographic metadata differed by source and by participant and was supplied without curation.

V was cut back by 8 bases and J by 2 bases, leaving a gap of 10 bases between them. The CDR3 spans 12 residues, from the cysteine through the phenylalanine. The retained sequence is limited to the CDR3, 36 bases, with the frame set at the first base. CDR1 SNHLY and CDR2 FYNNEI are derived from the germline V gene. TCRbeta CDR3 regions were amplified from genomic DNA using the immunoSEQ Assay, a bias-controlled multiplex PCR. The source study handled its data this way. The number of nucleated cells in each sample was estimated by amplification of reference gene primers within the assay. To quantify the absolute abundance of each unique TCRbeta CDR3 rearrangement, sequence reads were collapsed and filtered. For each sample, productive Simpson clonality was calculated by taking the square root of Simpson's diversity index across productive rearrangements. TCRdb holds this immuneACCESS table with in-frame rearrangements only. Some clones are missing; in checked studies, unresolved V genes explain under half, and the rest has no known cause. V and J calls and clone size are copied from that table; D and trimming were computed from the DNA. For this sample there are tens of thousands of clones; roughly four fifths appear just once. Of the sample, 27% is held by the ten largest clones.

Sequencing was performed on peripheral blood. This chain joins TRBV2 to TRBJ2-7, with TRBD2 tentatively as D gene (6 bases match). This receptor was identified in a human donor in a cohort sampled during active COVID-19. The DNA is as follows: TGTGCCAGCGGGCGGGATCCCTACGAGCAGTACTTC. Translated, it gives CASGRDPYEQYF. Joined to the reference TRBV2 and TRBJ2-7 proteins, this CDR3 gives the full variable domain: EPEVTQTPSHQVTQMGQEVILRCVPISNHLYFYWYRQILGQKVEFLVSFYNNEISEKSEIFDDQFSVERPDGSNFTLKIRSTKLEDSAMYFCASGRDPYEQYFGPGTRLTVT.